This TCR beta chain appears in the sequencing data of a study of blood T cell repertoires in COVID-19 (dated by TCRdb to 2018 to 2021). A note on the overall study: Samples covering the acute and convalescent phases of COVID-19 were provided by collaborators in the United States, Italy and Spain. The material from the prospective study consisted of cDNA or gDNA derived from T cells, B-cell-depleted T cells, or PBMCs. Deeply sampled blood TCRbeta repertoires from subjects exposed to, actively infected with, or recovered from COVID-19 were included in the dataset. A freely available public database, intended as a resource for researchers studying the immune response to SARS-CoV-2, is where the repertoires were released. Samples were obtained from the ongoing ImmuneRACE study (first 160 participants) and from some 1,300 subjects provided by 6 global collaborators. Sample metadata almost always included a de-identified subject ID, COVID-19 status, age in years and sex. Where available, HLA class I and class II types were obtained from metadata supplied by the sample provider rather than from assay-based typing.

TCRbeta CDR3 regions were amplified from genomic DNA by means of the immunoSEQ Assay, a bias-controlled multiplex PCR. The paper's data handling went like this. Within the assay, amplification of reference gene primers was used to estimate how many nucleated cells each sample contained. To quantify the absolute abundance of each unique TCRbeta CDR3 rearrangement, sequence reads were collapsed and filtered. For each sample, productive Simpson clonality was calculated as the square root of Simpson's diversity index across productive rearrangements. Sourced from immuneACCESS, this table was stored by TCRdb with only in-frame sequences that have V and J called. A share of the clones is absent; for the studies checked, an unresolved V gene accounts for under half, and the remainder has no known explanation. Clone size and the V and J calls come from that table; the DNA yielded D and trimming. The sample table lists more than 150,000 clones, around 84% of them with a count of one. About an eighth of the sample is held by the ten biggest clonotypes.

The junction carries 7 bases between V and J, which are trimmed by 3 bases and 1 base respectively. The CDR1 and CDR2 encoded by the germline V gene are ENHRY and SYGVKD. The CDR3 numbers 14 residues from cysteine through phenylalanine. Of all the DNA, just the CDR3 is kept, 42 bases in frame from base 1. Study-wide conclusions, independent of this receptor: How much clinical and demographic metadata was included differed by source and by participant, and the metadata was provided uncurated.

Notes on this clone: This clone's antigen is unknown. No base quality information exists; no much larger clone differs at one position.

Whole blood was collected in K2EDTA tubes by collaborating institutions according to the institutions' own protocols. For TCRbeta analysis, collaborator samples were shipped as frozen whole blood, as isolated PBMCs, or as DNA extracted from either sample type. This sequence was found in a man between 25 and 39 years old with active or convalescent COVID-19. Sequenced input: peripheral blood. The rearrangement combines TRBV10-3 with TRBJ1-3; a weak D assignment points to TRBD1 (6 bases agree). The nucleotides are TGTGCCATCAGTGAAACAGGGTCTGGAAACACCATATATTTT. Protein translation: CAISETGSGNTIYF.